This T cell receptor beta chain came from a study of cytomegalovirus exposure and HLA in healthy donors. Study results and limitations: The study recorded some 160 TCR beta chains that were cytomegalovirus-associated. A later analysis showed that HLA-associated TCR beta chains had undergone more clonal expansion than equally common others.

13 Jbeta primers and 60 Vbeta primers were used for the PCR. Authors' data handling: The authors later counted roughly 79 million unique TCR beta chains, about 11 million of them shared. Profiled with immunoSEQ multiplex PCR; TCRdb holds only in-frame clones, not every one. V, J and clone size reflect that table, while D and trimming were determined from the DNA. The repertoire consists of over 150,000 clones, with roughly 85% occurring once and the leading ten covering nearly 8.5%. V lost 4 bases, J lost 11 bases, and 21 bases lay in between. The CDR3 covers 14 residues. Looked up from germline, CDR1 is SGHAT and CDR2 is FQNNGV. This clone was detected only a few times. Its antigen is not known.

The receptor was derived from a male donor in good health and CMV-seropositive. Input material: PBMCs. The chain joins TRBV11-2 to TRBJ2-7; tentative D call: TRBD2 (5 bases). This CDR3 reads CASSSPGSATREYF. The CDR3 DNA follows: TGTGCCAGCAGCTCTCCGGGGTCCGCTACGAGGGAGTACTTC.